Sequencing of this T cell receptor beta chain was carried out in a study of blood T cell repertoires in COVID-19. Study summary: Both acute and convalescent COVID-19 samples were obtained from the United States, Italy and Spain. T cells, B-cell-depleted T cells, or PBMCs supplied cDNA or gDNA.

How the authors handled the data: Reference gene primers were amplified, and this amplification served to estimate nucleated cell counts. Some clones are missing from TCRdb's copy, which holds only in-frame ones; the method was immunoSEQ multiplex PCR. V and J calls plus clone size are reproduced from that table; the DNA served to infer D and trimming. Found here are under 200,000 clones, approximately 80% of them singletons; the top ten hold about 1.5%. V lost 2 bases, J lost 1 base, and 12 bases lay in between. The CDR3 loop spans 15 amino acids. Germline V lookup: CDR1 MNHEY, CDR2 SVGEGT. The source of this sequence is a human donor in a cohort sampled during active COVID-19. The sequenced material came from peripheral blood. The chain joins TRBV6-2 or TRBV6-3 to TRBJ2-7; perhaps TRBD2 as D (6 bases). The chain's CDR3 is CASSYRDSLSYEQYF. CDR3 DNA: TGTGCCAGCAGTTACCGGGACTCACTATCCTACGAGCAGTACTTC.